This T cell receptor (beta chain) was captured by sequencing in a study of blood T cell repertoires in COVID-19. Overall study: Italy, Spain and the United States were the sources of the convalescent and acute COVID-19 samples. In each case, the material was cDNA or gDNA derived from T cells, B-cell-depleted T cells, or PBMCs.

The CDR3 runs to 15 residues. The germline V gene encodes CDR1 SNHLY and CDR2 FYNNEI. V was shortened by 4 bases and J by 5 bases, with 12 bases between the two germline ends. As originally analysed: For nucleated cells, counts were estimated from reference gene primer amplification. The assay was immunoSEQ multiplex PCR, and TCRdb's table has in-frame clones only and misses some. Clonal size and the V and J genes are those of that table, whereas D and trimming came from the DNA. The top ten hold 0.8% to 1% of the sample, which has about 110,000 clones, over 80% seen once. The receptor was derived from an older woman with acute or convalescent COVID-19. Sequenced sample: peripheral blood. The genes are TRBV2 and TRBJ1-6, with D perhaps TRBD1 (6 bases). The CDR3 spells CASSVRAGDNSPLHF. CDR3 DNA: TGTGCCAGCAGTGTAAGGGCAGGGGATAATTCACCCCTCCACTTT. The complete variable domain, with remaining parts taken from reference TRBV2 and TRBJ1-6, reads EPEVTQTPSHQVTQMGQEVILRCVPISNHLYFYWYRQILGQKVEFLVSFYNNEISEKSEIFDDQFSVERPDGSNFTLKIRSTKLEDSAMYFCASSVRAGDNSPLHFGNGTRLTVT.